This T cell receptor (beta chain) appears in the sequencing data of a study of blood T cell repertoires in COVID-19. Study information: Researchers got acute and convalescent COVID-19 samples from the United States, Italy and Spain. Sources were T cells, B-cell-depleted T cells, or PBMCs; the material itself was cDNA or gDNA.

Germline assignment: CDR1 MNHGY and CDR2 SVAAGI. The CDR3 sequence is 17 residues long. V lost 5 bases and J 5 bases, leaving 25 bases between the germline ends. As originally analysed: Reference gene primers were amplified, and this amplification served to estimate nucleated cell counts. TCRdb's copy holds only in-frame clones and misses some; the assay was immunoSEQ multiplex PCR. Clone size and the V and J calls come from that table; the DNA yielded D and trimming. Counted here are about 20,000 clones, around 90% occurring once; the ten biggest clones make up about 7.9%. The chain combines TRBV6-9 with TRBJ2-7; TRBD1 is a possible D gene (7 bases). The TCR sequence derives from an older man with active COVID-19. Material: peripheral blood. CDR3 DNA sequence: TGTGCCAGCAGTCAGCCAGGGGGGACCGAGGGGAGGCACGAGCAGTACTTC. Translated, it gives CASSQPGGTEGRHEQYF.